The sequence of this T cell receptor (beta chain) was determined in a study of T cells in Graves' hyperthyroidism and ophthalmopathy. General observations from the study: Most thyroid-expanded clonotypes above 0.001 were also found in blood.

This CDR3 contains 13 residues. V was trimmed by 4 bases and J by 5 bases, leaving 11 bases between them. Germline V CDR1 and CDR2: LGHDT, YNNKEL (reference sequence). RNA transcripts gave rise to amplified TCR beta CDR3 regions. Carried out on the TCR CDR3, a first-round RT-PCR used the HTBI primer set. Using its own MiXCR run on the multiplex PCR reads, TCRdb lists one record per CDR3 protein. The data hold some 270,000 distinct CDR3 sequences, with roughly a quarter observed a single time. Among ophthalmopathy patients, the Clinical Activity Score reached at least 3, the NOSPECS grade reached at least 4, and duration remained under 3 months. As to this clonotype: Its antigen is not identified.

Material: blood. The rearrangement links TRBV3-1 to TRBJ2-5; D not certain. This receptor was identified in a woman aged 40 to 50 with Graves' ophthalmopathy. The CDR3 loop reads CASSPYGRETQYF. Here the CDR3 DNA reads TGTGCCAGCAGCCCCTACGGCCGGGAGACCCAGTACTTC.